A single sample is the source of the 22 T cell receptor beta chains below, sequenced in a study of T-cell reconstitution after alpha-beta-depleted transplantation in children (dated by TCRdb to the mid-2010s). The method behind the library was PCR. Instrument used: Illumina HiSeq 2500. Molecular barcoding was employed in the preparation of TCR libraries, with unique molecular identifiers being used to normalize TCRbeta repertoire quantification. In TCRdb, the public reads were trimmed at Q25 with fastp and aligned with MiXCR, with productive beta chains retained. One record per CDR3 amino acid sequence lists the most common genes and DNA. The sample table contains about 350,000 distinct CDR3 sequences; only one count was recorded for roughly 14% of them. Of the sample, about 3.9% is held by the ten largest clones. This specimen consisted of PBMCs, obtained from the stem cell graft. The receptors were gathered from a human donor who donated a stem cell graft to a child with Fanconi anemia.

This clonotype was seen only a few times. The J gene is TRBJ2-5, the V gene TRBV5-1; the D gene is possibly TRBD2 (5 bases). Germline CDR1 and CDR2: SGHRS and YFSETQ. Trimming took off 0 bases at V and 3 bases at J, with 12 bases between the two ends. The CDR3 totals 15 residues. The CDR3 region is CASSLEEPREETQYF. The CDR3 DNA sequence: TGCGCCAGCAGCTTGGAGGAGCCGAGGGAAGAGACCCAGTACTTC.

This clonotype was seen many times. The gene calls are TRBV7-9 and TRBJ1-1, with D unresolved. The CDR3 runs 13 residues. Germline lookup yields CDR1 SEHNR and CDR2 FQNEAQ (reference sequence). V lost 3 bases to trimming and J lost 2 bases, with 7 bases between them. In DNA, the CDR3 is TGTGCCAGCAGCTTCGTACTCAACACTGAAGCTTTCTTT. Translating gives CASSFVLNTEAFF.

The chain carries TRBV12-3 or TRBV12-4 and TRBJ2-3; 10 bases fit TRBD1. After removal of 6 bases from V and 8 bases from J, the junction contained 8 bases not matched to a gene. The CDR3 consists of 14 residues. Here the CDR3 DNA reads TGTGCCAGCAGGGGGACAGGGGTACAAGGTACGCAGTATTTT. It specifies CASRGTGVQGTQYF.

This chain connects TRBV12-3 or TRBV12-4 to TRBJ1-5, with 7 bases that match TRBD1. This CDR3 region has 15 residues. After removal of 6 bases from V and 3 bases from J, the junction contained 8 bases not matched to a gene. CDR3 sequence: CASSRGGRDNQPQHF. CDR3 nucleotides: TGTGCCAGCAGCAGGGGGGGCAGGGACAATCAGCCCCAGCATTTT.

The J gene is TRBJ2-2, the V gene TRBV7-2; D gene uncertain. V gave up 4 bases and J gave up 4 bases, with 7 bases separating them. Germline V CDR1 and CDR2: SGHTA, FQGNSA. The CDR3 spans 13 residues. CDR3 DNA: TGTGCCAGCAGCTATAGCAGCACCGGGGAGCTGTTTTTT. It yields the protein CASSYSSTGELFF.

This clonotype has at least ten counts. The gene calls are TRBV6-1 and TRBJ1-1, with TRBD1 as a possible D gene (5 bases). CDR3 length: 13 residues. V lost 6 bases and J 1 base, leaving 9 bases between the germline ends. Per the germline V gene, CDR1 is MNHNS and CDR2 is SASEGT. The DNA of the CDR3 is TGTGCCAGCAGATTGACAGCGAACACTGAAGCTTTCTTT. Encoded protein: CASRLTANTEAFF.

This clonotype was found a few times. J is TRBJ1-2 and V is TRBV20-1, with D possibly matching TRBD1 (5 bases). Deletions cut 6 bases from V and 0 bases from J, with 14 bases between. Germline V lookup: CDR1 DFQATT, CDR2 SNEGSKA (reference sequence). The CDR3 length is 14 residues. The CDR3 region has the DNA TGCAGTGCAAAACCAGTCAGGGCTAACTATGGCTACACCTTC. As protein: CSAKPVRANYGYTF.

A note on this clonotype: This may come from a read error, since a much larger clone is one base off. The V call is TRBV7-8, the J call TRBJ2-1; D perhaps matches TRBD1 (6 bases). Germline V gene data show CDR1 as SGHVS and CDR2 as FQNEAQ. Trimming pared 4 bases from V and 8 bases from J, leaving 15 bases between. The length of the CDR3 is 14 residues. DNA of the CDR3: TGTGCCAGCAGCTCCCCCGGGACAATCTATGAGCAGTTCTTC. It encodes CASSSPGTIYEQFF.

The chain couples TRBV5-1 to TRBJ1-1; no reliable D call. The CDR3 extends over 13 amino acids. The V end was cut by 0 bases, the J end by 11 bases, with 14 bases between. CDR1 and CDR2 from the germline V gene are SGHRS and YFSETQ. The CDR3 loop reads CASSLGTSETAFF. CDR3 nucleotide sequence: TGCGCCAGCAGCTTGGGGACCTCAGAGACGGCTTTCTTT.

In this sample, this clonotype turned up a few times. This sequence joins TRBV4-2 and TRBJ2-1; 8 nucleotides line up with TRBD1. J lost 5 bases, V lost 3 bases, and 6 bases had no gene match. There are 15 residues in the CDR3. Germline CDR1 LGHNA, CDR2 YNFKEQ. This chain's CDR3 is CASSQRQGANNEQFF. The CDR3 DNA reads as TGTGCCAGCAGCCAGCGTCAGGGGGCCAACAATGAGCAGTTCTTC.

This clonotype has at least ten counts. The chain has TRBV5-1 and TRBJ2-3; D remains unclear. The CDR3 sequence is 15 residues long. The ends were cut back, 2 bases at V and 0 bases at J, with 10 bases in the middle. Per germline, CDR1 SGHRS and CDR2 YFSETQ. The CDR3 coding sequence is TGCGCCAGCAGCTTCCTCCCGTCTAGCACAGATACGCAGTATTTT. Translated, it gives CASSFLPSSTDTQYF.

The chain recombines TRBV6-2 or TRBV6-3 with TRBJ1-1; D gene unclear. Germline V CDR1 and CDR2: MNHEY, SVGEGT. The CDR3 totals 13 residues. Trimming pared 3 bases from V and 7 bases from J, leaving 12 bases between. CDR3 residues: CASSYGGHFEAFF. In nucleotides, the CDR3 is TGTGCCAGCAGTTATGGAGGCCACTTTGAAGCTTTCTTT.

This clonotype has only a few counts. The chain has TRBV20-1 and TRBJ1-1; D unclear. This CDR3 is built from 13 residues. V lost 0 bases and J 4 bases, leaving 9 bases between the germline ends. Germline CDR1 is DFQATT and CDR2 is SNEGSKA (reference sequence). The CDR3 DNA reads TGCAGTGCTAGAGAATTTACGGCCACTGAAGCTTTCTTT. Translating it yields CSAREFTATEAFF.

This clonotype was recorded at least ten times. The gene calls are TRBV7-9 and TRBJ1-1, with D uncertain. The CDR3 is 13 amino acids. Germline assignment: CDR1 SEHNR and CDR2 FQNEAQ (reference sequence). Trimming took off 5 bases at V and 2 bases at J, with 9 bases between the two ends. For the CDR3, the DNA is TGTGCCAGCAGCCTACAATACAACACTGAAGCTTTCTTT. Encoded protein: CASSLQYNTEAFF. Drawing the rest from reference TRBV7-9 and TRBJ1-1, the complete variable domain is DTGVSQNPRHKITKRGQNVTFRCDPISEHNRLYWYRQTLGQGPEFLTYFQNEAQLEKSRLLSDRFSAERPKGSFSTLEIQRTEQGDSAMYLCASSLQYNTEAFFGQGTRLTVV.

V and J are TRBV4-3 and TRBJ2-7; no definite D call. In germline, CDR1 is LGHNA, CDR2 YSLEER. V lost 0 bases, J lost 1 base, and 7 bases lay in between. This CDR3 has 14 amino acids. CDR3 sequence: CASSQEMGSYEQYF. The CDR3 bases are TGCGCCAGCAGCCAAGAGATGGGTTCCTACGAGCAGTACTTC.

The chain links TRBV6-2 or TRBV6-3 to TRBJ2-5, with 8 positions matching TRBD2. This CDR3 has 15 residues. Germline V gene data show CDR1 as MNHEY and CDR2 as SVGEGT. V trimming: 2 bases; J trimming: 0 bases; junction bases outside the gene matches: 2. The CDR3 nucleotides read TGTGCCAGCAGTTACGGCGGGGGGAACCAAGAGACCCAGTACTTC. Amino acids: CASSYGGGNQETQYF.

The sample holds a few counts of this clonotype. V is TRBV12-3 or TRBV12-4 and J is TRBJ2-7; 9 bases align to TRBD1. V gave up 5 bases and J gave up 4 bases; unmatched junction bases: 6. This CDR3 has 14 residues. The CDR3 region is CASSPGQGYYEQYF. CDR3 nucleotide sequence: TGTGCCAGCAGTCCGGGACAGGGATATTACGAGCAGTACTTC.

This rearrangement joins TRBV25-1 to TRBJ2-1; 13 nucleotides match TRBD2. CDR3 length equals 18 residues. Per the germline V gene, CDR1 is MGHDK and CDR2 is SYGVNS. J gave up 0 bases and V 7 bases, and 9 bases lay outside the gene matches. CDR3 sequence (DNA): TGTGCCAGCACCACAGGACTAGCGGGGGCGAGCTCCTACAATGAGCAGTTCTTC. Translated, it gives CASTTGLAGASSYNEQFF.

V usage is TRBV5-1 and J usage is TRBJ2-1; the D gene is possibly TRBD1 (5 bases). The CDR3 has 13 residues. Trimming took 2 bases from V and 8 from J, leaving 11 bases between them. Germline V lookup: CDR1 SGHRS, CDR2 YFSETQ. Written as DNA, the CDR3 is TGCGCCAGCAGCTTAGGGGCGAACGATGAGCAGTTCTTC. Protein product: CASSLGANDEQFF. The variable domain in full, completed from reference TRBV5-1 and TRBJ2-1, reads KAGVTQTPRYLIKTRGQQVTLSCSPISGHRSVSWYQQTPGQGLQFLFEYFSETQRNKGNFPGRFSGRQFSNSRSEMNVSTLELGDSALYLCASSLGANDEQFFGPGTRLTVL.

This clonotype showed up just a few times. J is TRBJ2-1 and V is TRBV3-1; TRBD2 might be the D (5 bases). With 4 bases removed from V and 2 bases from J, the gap between germline ends came to 12 bases. The CDR3 length is 15 residues. Germline lookup yields CDR1 LGHDT and CDR2 YNNKEL (reference sequence). As DNA, the CDR3 is TGTGCCAGCAGCCCTCGGGATCCTCCCTACAATGAGCAGTTCTTC. The encoded protein is CASSPRDPPYNEQFF.

The V and J genes are TRBV7-2 and TRBJ1-2, with D maybe TRBD1 (6 bases). The CDR3 consists of 14 residues. Trimming stripped 2 bases from V and 4 bases from J, with 11 bases between. Germline values: CDR1 SGHTA, CDR2 FQGNSA. CDR3 in DNA: TGTGCCAGCAGCTTACCGGACAGAGCCTATGGCTACACCTTC. This codes for CASSLPDRAYGYTF.

CDR3 nucleotides: TGTGCCAGCAGTTACGGGGGGACTGGGGCCAACGTCCTGACTTTC. Protein: CASSYGGTGANVLTF. The chain links TRBV6-2 or TRBV6-3 to TRBJ2-6; weak D call: TRBD2 (6 bases). V was clipped by 2 bases and J by 2 bases, with 7 bases between them. The CDR3 is 15 residues long. From germline, CDR1 is MNHEY and CDR2 SVGEGT.